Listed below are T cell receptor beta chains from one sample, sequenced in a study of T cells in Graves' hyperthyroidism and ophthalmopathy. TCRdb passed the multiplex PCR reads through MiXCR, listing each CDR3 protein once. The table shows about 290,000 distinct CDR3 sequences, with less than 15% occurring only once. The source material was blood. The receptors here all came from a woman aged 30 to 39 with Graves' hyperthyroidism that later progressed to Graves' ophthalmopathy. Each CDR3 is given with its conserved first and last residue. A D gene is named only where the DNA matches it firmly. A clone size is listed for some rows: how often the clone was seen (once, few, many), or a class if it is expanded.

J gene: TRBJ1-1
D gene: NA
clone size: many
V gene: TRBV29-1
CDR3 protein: CSGEILGAAEAFF
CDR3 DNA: TGCAGCGGGGAGATCTTAGGGGCGGCGGAAGCTTTCTTT

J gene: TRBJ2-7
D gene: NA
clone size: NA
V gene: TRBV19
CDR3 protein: CASSIYGKTYEQYF
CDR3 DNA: TGTGCCAGTAGTATATACGGGAAAACCTACGAGCAGTACTTC

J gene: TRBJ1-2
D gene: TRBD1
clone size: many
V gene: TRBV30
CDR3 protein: CAWSRQGVAGYTF
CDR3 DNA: TGTGCCTGGAGCCGACAGGGGGTGGCTGGCTACACCTTC

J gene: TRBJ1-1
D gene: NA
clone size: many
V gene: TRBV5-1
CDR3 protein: CASSFNRNTEAFF
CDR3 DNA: TGCGCCAGCAGCTTTAACAGGAACACTGAAGCTTTCTTT

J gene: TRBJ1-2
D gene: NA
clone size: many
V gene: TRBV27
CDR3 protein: CASSSSDGSGFYGYTF
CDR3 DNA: TGTGCCAGCAGTTCCTCCGATGGGTCAGGGTTCTATGGCTACACCTTC

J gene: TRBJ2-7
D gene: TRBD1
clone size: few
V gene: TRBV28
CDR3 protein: CASSINRGPTYEQYF
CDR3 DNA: TGTGCCAGCAGTATCAACAGGGGGCCCACCTACGAGCAGTACTTC

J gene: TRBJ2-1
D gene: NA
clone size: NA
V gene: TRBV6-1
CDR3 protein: CASTKSQGLDEQFF
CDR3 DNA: TGTGCCAGCACCAAAAGTCAGGGGCTGGATGAGCAGTTCTTC

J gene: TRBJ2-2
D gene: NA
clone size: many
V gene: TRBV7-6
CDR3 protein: CASSFYGGTGELFF
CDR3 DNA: TGTGCCAGCAGCTTTTACGGCGGCACCGGGGAGCTGTTTTTT

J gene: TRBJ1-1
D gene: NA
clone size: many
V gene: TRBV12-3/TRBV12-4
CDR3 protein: CASSVGTNTEAFF
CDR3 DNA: TGTGCCAGCAGTGTGGGAACGAACACTGAAGCTTTCTTT

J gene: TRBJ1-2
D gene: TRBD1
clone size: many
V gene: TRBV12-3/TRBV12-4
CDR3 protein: CASSTRTGGVYGYTF
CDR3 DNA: TGTGCCAGCAGTACCCGGACAGGGGGCGTCTATGGCTACACCTTC

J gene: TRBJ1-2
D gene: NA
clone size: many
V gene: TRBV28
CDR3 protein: CASNRALSGYTF
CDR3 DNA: TGTGCCAGCAACAGAGCATTATCTGGCTACACCTTC

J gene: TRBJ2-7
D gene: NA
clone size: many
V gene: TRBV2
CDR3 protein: CASSEEVVTYEQYF
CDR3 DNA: TGTGCCAGCAGTGAAGAGGTGGTTACCTACGAGCAGTACTTC

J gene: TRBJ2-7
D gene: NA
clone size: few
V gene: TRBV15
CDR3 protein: CATSRELAREQYF
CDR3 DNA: TGTGCCACCAGCAGAGAACTAGCTCGCGAGCAGTACTTC

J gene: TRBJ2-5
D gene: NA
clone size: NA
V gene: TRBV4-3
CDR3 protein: CASSLQSGEDVALWTQYF
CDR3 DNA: TGCGCCAGCAGCCTTCAATCAGGGGAAGACGTGGCCTTGTGGACCCAGTACTTC

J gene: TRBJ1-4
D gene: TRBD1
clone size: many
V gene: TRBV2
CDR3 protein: CASRDGTGAGEKLFF
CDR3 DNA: TGTGCCAGCAGAGACGGGACAGGGGCAGGTGAAAAACTGTTTTTT

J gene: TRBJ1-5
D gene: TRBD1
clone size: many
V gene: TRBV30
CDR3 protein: CAWSGRGRQPQHF
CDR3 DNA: TGTGCCTGGAGTGGTAGGGGGCGTCAGCCCCAGCATTTT

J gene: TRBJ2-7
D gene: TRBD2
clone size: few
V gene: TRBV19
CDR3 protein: CASSPRAGTSGSYEQYF
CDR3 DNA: TGTGCCAGTAGTCCGAGGGCCGGGACTAGCGGGAGCTACGAGCAGTACTTC

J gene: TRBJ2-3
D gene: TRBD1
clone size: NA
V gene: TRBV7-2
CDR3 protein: CASSLGGQGTYTQYF
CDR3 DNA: TGTGCCAGCAGCTTAGGAGGACAGGGGACATATACGCAGTATTTT

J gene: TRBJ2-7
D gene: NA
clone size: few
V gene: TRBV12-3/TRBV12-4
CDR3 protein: CASSWFYEQYF
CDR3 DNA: TGTGCCAGCAGTTGGTTCTACGAGCAGTACTTC

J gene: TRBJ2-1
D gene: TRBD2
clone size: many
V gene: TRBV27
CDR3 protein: CASSPLGGSNEQFF
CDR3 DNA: TGTGCCAGCAGTCCCCTTGGCGGGAGCAATGAGCAGTTCTTC

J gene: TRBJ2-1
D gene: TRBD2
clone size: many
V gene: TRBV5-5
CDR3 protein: CASSSGLAGGGSYNEQFF
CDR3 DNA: TGTGCCAGCAGCTCCGGGCTAGCGGGCGGGGGCTCCTACAATGAGCAGTTCTTC

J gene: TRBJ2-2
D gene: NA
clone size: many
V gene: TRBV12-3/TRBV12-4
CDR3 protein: CASSLWGALGGELFF
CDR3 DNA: TGTGCCAGCAGTTTATGGGGGGCGCTGGGCGGGGAGCTGTTTTTT

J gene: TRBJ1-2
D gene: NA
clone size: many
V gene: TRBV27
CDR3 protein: CASSSHTGRLDANYGYTF
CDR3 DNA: TGTGCCAGCAGTTCGCATACCGGACGGCTCGACGCTAACTATGGCTACACCTTC

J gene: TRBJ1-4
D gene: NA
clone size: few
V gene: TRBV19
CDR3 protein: CASSPLGGGEKLFF
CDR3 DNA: TGTGCCAGTAGTCCGCTTGGGGGGGGAGAAAAACTGTTTTTT

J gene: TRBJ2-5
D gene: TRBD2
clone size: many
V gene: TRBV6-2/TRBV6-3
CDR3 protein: CASSYSRLAGNQETQYF
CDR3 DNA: TGTGCCAGCAGTTACTCGAGACTAGCGGGAAACCAAGAGACCCAGTACTTC

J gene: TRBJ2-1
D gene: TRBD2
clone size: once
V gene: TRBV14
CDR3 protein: CASTLTAGEDNEQFF
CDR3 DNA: TGTGCCAGCACGCTTACAGCGGGAGAGGACAATGAGCAGTTCTTC

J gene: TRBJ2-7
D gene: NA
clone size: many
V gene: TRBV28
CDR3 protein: CASSSDRSPTYEQYF
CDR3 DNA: TGTGCCAGCAGCTCAGACAGGAGCCCAACCTACGAGCAGTACTTC

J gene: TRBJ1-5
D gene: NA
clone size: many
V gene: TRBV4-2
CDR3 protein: CASSQDRGPQHF
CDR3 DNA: TGTGCCAGCAGCCAAGATCGGGGCCCCCAGCATTTT

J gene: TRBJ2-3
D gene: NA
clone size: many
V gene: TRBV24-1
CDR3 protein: CATSDFKGATDTQYF
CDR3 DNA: TGTGCCACCAGTGATTTCAAAGGGGCCACAGATACGCAGTATTTT

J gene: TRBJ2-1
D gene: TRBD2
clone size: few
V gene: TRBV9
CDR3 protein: CASSVDSGSPSYNEQFF
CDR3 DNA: TGTGCCAGCAGCGTAGATAGCGGGAGTCCCTCCTACAATGAGCAGTTCTTC

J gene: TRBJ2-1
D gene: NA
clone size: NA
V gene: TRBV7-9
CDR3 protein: CASSFHRGGNEQFF
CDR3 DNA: TGCGCCAGCAGCTTTCACAGGGGGGGGAATGAGCAGTTCTTC

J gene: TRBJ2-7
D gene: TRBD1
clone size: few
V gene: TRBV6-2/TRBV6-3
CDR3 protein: CASIADRGTYEQYF
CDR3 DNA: TGTGCCAGCATCGCGGACAGGGGAACCTACGAGCAGTACTTC

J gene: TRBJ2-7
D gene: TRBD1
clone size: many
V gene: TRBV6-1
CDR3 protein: CASTLSQGVREQYF
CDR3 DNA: TGTGCCAGCACCCTCTCGCAGGGGGTCCGCGAGCAGTACTTC

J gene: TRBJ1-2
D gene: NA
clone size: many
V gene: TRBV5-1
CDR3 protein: CASSLEEGPDYGYTF
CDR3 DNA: TGCGCCAGCAGCTTGGAAGAAGGGCCCGATTATGGCTACACCTTC

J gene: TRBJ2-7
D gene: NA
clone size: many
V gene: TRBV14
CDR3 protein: CASSFGLATSYEQYF
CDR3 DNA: TGTGCCAGCAGCTTCGGGCTAGCTACATCCTACGAGCAGTACTTC

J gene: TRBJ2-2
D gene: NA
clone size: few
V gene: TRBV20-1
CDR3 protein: CSAEGRKNTGELFF
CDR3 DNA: TGCAGTGCCGAGGGGCGGAAGAACACCGGGGAGCTGTTTTTT

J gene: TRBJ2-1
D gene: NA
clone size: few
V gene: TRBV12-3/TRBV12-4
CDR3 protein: CASSFAASLSPEQFF
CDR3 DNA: TGTGCCAGCAGTTTCGCGGCCTCGCTCAGTCCTGAGCAGTTCTTC

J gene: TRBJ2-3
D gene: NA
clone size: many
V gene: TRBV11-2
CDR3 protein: CASSLVSLDTQYF
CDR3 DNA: TGTGCCAGCAGCTTAGTGTCATTAGATACGCAGTATTTT

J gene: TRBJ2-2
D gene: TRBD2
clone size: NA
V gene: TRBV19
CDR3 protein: CASSDGTSGRARTGELFF
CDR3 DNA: TGTGCCAGTAGTGACGGGACTAGCGGGAGGGCCAGGACCGGGGAGCTGTTTTTT

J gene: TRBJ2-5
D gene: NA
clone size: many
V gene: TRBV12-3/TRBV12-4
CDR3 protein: CASSYQVVLIETQYF
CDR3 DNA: TGTGCCAGCAGTTACCAAGTCGTGTTGATAGAGACCCAGTACTTC